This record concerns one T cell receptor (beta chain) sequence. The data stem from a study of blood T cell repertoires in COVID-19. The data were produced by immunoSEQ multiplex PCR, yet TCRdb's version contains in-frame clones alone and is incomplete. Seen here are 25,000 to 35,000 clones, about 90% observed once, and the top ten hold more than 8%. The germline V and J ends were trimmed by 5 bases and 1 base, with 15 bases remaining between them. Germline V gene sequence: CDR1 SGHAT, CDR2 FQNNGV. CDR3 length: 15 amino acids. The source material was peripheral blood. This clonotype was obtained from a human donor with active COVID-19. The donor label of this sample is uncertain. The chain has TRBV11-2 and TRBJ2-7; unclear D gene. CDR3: CASSISSLRSYEQYF. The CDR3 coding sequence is TGTGCCAGCAGCATAAGCTCTTTGAGGTCCTACGAGCAGTACTTC.